The clone carrying this TCR beta chain was counted between two and nine times. The antigen remains undetermined. Germline V gene data show CDR1 as MNHNS and CDR2 as SASEGT. Between the trimmed V and J ends, which lost 6 bases and 3 bases, there was a span of 8 bases. This CDR3 is 13 amino acids long. Time point: patch test 2, 6 weeks after DPC sensitization. Sample treatment: therapeutic diphenylcyclopropenone sensitization with weekly scalp DPC. TCRdb ran MiXCR on the RACE reads and lists one entry per CDR3 protein. The table includes about 94,000 distinct CDR3 sequences, about a tenth detected once. This record comes from a study of human T cells and chemical hapten exposure. Study in general: Patients were mainly female, each with alopecia areata, totalis or universalis.

General study findings and limits: Expanded TCRs were compared with controls, and the expanded TCRs formed significantly more large CDR3 similarity clusters.

This clonotype was sampled from a woman in her thirties or forties with alopecia areata. Some clones in this sample may be carry-over from other donors' samples. Material: whole blood, obtained in connection with sensitization to the hapten diphenylcyclopropenone (DPC). This chain connects TRBV6-1 to TRBJ2-2; perhaps TRBD2 as D (6 bases). CDR3 DNA: TGTGCCAGCAGCCTAGCGTACACCGGGGAGCTGTTTTTT. Encoded protein: CASSLAYTGELFF.